This entry describes one T cell receptor beta chain. Its antigen remains unknown. The data were obtained in a study of OX40 agonist ivuxolimab in advanced cancers. The wider study: At 75% to 90% male, the cohort had a mean age of about 60 years, ranging from about 20 to 80. Study-level findings and limits: At 0.1 to 3.0 mg/kg, CD4+ and CD8+ blood T cells expanded clonally by week 6.

The CDR3 length is 17 residues. CDR1 LNHDA and CDR2 SQIVND come from the germline V gene (reference sequence). V lost 0 bases and J lost 0; bases outside the gene matches: 4. TCRdb's copy holds only in-frame clones and misses some; the assay was immunoSEQ multiplex PCR. Here the sample spans over 40,000 clones, around 82% being singletons. The material sequenced was CD4+ or CD8+ T cells sorted from blood, taken in a trial of the OX40 agonist ivuxolimab. The gene calls are TRBV19 and TRBJ1-5; 8 nucleotides match TRBD1. The sequence came from an adult with an advanced solid tumor such as melanoma, head and neck, liver or kidney cancer. As DNA, the CDR3 is TGTGCCAGTAGTATAGAGACAGGGGCATATAGCAATCAGCCCCAGCATTTT. Encoded protein: CASSIETGAYSNQPQHF.